This T cell receptor beta chain was retrieved from a study of T cell changes during pregnancy in multiple sclerosis. Assay used: immunoSEQ multiplex PCR; TCRdb lists only in-frame clones, some missing. The sample lists fewer than 55,000 clones, 85% to 95% occurring once. The CDR3 sequence is 14 residues long. Trimming took off 1 base at V and 4 bases at J, with 10 bases between the two ends. In germline, CDR1 is SGHTA, CDR2 FQGNSA. V usage is TRBV7-2 and J usage is TRBJ1-2; no firm D call. The clonotype was recovered from a female donor with multiple sclerosis, enrolled in a pregnancy study. The sample consisted of CD4+ T cells from peripheral blood mononuclear cells, taken in the third trimester of pregnancy. CDR3 sequence: CASSLGLGSYGYTF. In DNA form, the CDR3 reads TGTGCCAGCAGCTTAGGTCTGGGCTCCTATGGCTACACCTTC.